The 16 T cell receptor beta chains presented below share a single source sample, sequenced in a study of blood T cell repertoires in COVID-19 (dated by TCRdb to the early 2020s). The library was produced with the immunoSEQ multiplex PCR assay. TCRdb limited this immuneACCESS table to in-frame rearrangements with V and J called. A share of clones is missing; checked studies link under half to unresolved V genes, and the rest is unexplained. The sample table lists about 75,000 clones, 79% of them with a count of one. The ten largest make up roughly 5% of the sample. The sample was peripheral blood. These receptors came from a woman aged 80 or older with active or convalescent COVID-19.

The chain has TRBV20-1 and TRBJ1-5; D is possibly TRBD1 (6 bases). The CDR3 has 16 residues. From germline, CDR1 is DFQATT and CDR2 SNEGSKA (reference sequence). V gave up 3 bases and J gave up 4 bases, with 19 bases separating them. The CDR3 reads CSASLAGVLRNQPQHF. The DNA of the CDR3 is TGCAGTGCTAGTTTGGCAGGGGTCTTACGAAATCAGCCCCAGCATTTT.

This clone appeared a single time. The DNA of the CDR3 is TGTGCCAGCAGCTTAGGCCTAGCGGGGTCCTACGAGCAGTACTTC. It translates to CASSLGLAGSYEQYF. J is TRBJ2-7 and V is TRBV7-3, with 9 bases aligning to TRBD2. Germline V gene lookup returns CDR1 SGHTA and CDR2 FQGTGA. V shed 2 bases and J 1 base; nucleotides not matched to a gene: 3. This CDR3 comprises 15 residues.

The gene calls are TRBV2 and TRBJ1-2; 9 nucleotides agree with TRBD1. CDR3 length equals 12 residues. Germline-derived CDR1 and CDR2 are SNHLY and FYNNEI. Trimming took 6 bases from V and 6 from J; bases not matched to a gene: 2. DNA of the CDR3: TGTGCCAGCAGCGGACAGGGGAATGGCTACACCTTC. Translation: CASSGQGNGYTF.

This clone is medium-sized within its sample. The V call is TRBV19, the J call TRBJ2-1; tentative D call: TRBD2 (5 bases). Germline V CDR1 and CDR2: LNHDA, SQIVND (reference sequence). This CDR3 contains 14 residues. V was cut by 1 base and J by 3 bases, with 7 bases left in between. CDR3 coding DNA: TGTGCCAGTAGTATAGGGACTCACTACAATGAGCAGTTCTTC. As protein: CASSIGTHYNEQFF.

The chain combines TRBV6-6 with TRBJ1-5; 7 bases are shared with TRBD1. Germline CDR1 reads MNHNY; CDR2 reads SVGAGI (reference sequence). The CDR3 length is 16 residues. With 5 bases clipped from V and 2 bases from J, the junction kept 9 bases outside the gene matches. The CDR3 region is CASSQEQGRGNQPQHF. CDR3 coding DNA: TGTGCCAGCAGTCAGGAACAGGGGAGAGGCAATCAGCCCCAGCATTTT.

The chain combines TRBV3-1 (or the pseudogene TRBV3-2) with TRBJ1-2, with D possibly matching TRBD1 (5 bases). From germline, CDR1 is LGHDT and CDR2 YNNKEL (reference sequence). Trimming shortened V by 1 base and J by 4 bases, and 13 bases separated the two germline ends. The length of the CDR3 is 15 residues. The CDR3 region is CASSQGGEEAYGYTF. CDR3 DNA sequence: TGTGCCAGCAGCCAAGGGGGGGAAGAAGCCTATGGCTACACCTTC.

This clone has more than one count but fewer than ten. V usage is TRBV6-2 or TRBV6-3 and J usage is TRBJ1-2; D gene uncertain. Trimming took off 2 bases at V and 4 bases at J, with 5 bases between the two ends. The CDR3 sequence is 12 residues long. Per germline, CDR1 MNHEY and CDR2 SVGEGT. The CDR3 here is CASSYLAYGYTF. CDR3 in DNA: TGTGCCAGCAGTTACCTAGCCTATGGCTACACCTTC.

The rearrangement links TRBV19 to TRBJ1-2; 7 nucleotides match TRBD1. Looked up from germline, CDR1 is LNHDA and CDR2 is SQIVND (reference sequence). Trimming at V came to 3 bases and at J to 6 bases, leaving 10 bases not matched to a gene. There are 15 residues in the CDR3. The chain's CDR3 is CASSMPTQGSNGYTF. CDR3 coding DNA: TGTGCCAGTAGTATGCCCACACAGGGGAGTAATGGCTACACCTTC.

This rearrangement joins TRBV2 to TRBJ2-3; D gene uncertain. CDR1 and CDR2 (germline): SNHLY, FYNNEI. V was trimmed by 8 bases and J by 2 bases, leaving 11 bases between them. The CDR3 spans 13 residues. CDR3 bases: TGTGCCAGCTGTAGCAGACTCACAGATACGCAGTATTTT. This gives the protein CASCSRLTDTQYF.

The J gene is TRBJ1-6, the V gene TRBV28, with D unresolved. Germline CDR1 reads MDHEN; CDR2 reads SYDVKM. Trimming took 8 bases from V and 7 from J, leaving 12 bases between them. This CDR3 has 13 amino acids. CDR3 residues: CASGPSYNSPLHF. The CDR3 DNA is TGTGCCAGCGGGCCGAGCTACAATTCACCCCTCCACTTT.

This clone was seen just once. This chain connects TRBV12-3 or TRBV12-4 to TRBJ2-5; D not certain. V dropped 8 bases and J dropped 5 bases, with 15 bases sitting between them. This CDR3 is 13 amino acids long. CDR3 nucleotides: TGTGCCAGCTCGAGGAACAAGTGGGAGACCCAGTACTTC. It translates to CASSRNKWETQYF.

V and J are TRBV6-1 and TRBJ2-1; D may be TRBD2 (6 bases). CDR1 is MNHNS and CDR2 is SASEGT in the germline V gene. The germline V and J ends were trimmed by 0 bases and 0 bases, with 21 bases remaining between them. This CDR3 has 20 amino acids. The CDR3 bases are TGTGCCAGCAGTGAAGCTTGGGACTCGCAGTATATTCTCTCCTACAATGAGCAGTTCTTC. This codes for CASSEAWDSQYILSYNEQFF.

This sequence joins TRBV3-1 (or the pseudogene TRBV3-2) and TRBJ2-7; 7 bases line up with TRBD1. The CDR3 loop spans 16 amino acids. Trimming cost V 1 base and J 5 bases; bases outside gene matches: 11. Germline lookup yields CDR1 LGHDT and CDR2 YNNKEL (reference sequence). CDR3 loop: CASSQGSAGGRNEQYF. The DNA for the CDR3 is TGTGCCAGCAGCCAAGGGTCGGCAGGGGGAAGGAACGAGCAGTACTTC.

The rearrangement links TRBV6-2 or TRBV6-3 to TRBJ1-2, with D hard to call. Germline CDR1 reads MNHEY; CDR2 reads SVGEGT. This CDR3 region has 15 residues. V dropped 2 bases and J dropped 2 bases, with 12 bases sitting between them. Here the CDR3 reads CASSYKSGVNYGYTF. As DNA, the CDR3 is TGTGCCAGCAGTTACAAGTCCGGGGTAAACTATGGCTACACCTTC.

The chain combines TRBV30 with TRBJ2-5; D is possibly TRBD2 (6 bases). The length of the CDR3 is 13 residues. V shed 3 bases and J shed 5 bases, with 13 bases lying between them. CDR1 GTSNPN and CDR2 SVGIG come from the germline V gene (reference sequence). CDR3 DNA sequence: TGTGCCTGGAGCCCGGACCGGGGGGAGACCCAGTACTTC. It yields the protein CAWSPDRGETQYF.

The genes are TRBV29-1 and TRBJ2-7, with a tentative D call TRBD2 (6 bases). Germline values: CDR1 SQVTM, CDR2 ANQGSEA. The CDR3 totals 13 residues. With 6 bases removed from V and 2 bases from J, the gap between germline ends came to 14 bases. The CDR3 bases are TGCAGCGTCACCGGGACTTATACCTACGAGCAGTACTTC. Translated, it gives CSVTGTYTYEQYF.